This entry is about one TCR beta chain. One end of the junction is discordant with germline, which a read error may explain. Germline V CDR1 and CDR2: SEHNR, FQNEAQ (reference sequence). This CDR3 has 12 amino acids. Using immunoSEQ multiplex PCR, the repertoire was profiled, and TCRdb retains in-frame clones only, with some absent. The data show about 73,000 clones, nearly 98% seen once. This entry comes from a study of Tregs in tolerant kidney transplant recipients. Looking at the study overall: Mixed chimerism was transient after nonmyeloablative marrow transplants from related graft donors.

The rearrangement links TRBV7-9 to TRBJ1-2; 8 nucleotides line up with TRBD1. The TCR sequence derives from a human donor who received a combined kidney and bone marrow transplant. The specimen comprised CD4+ T cells from blood, sampled before the transplant. The CDR3 sequence: CASSVGQGFTLF. The DNA for the CDR3 is TGTGCCAGCAGCGTCGGACAGGGTTTTACCCTCTTC.